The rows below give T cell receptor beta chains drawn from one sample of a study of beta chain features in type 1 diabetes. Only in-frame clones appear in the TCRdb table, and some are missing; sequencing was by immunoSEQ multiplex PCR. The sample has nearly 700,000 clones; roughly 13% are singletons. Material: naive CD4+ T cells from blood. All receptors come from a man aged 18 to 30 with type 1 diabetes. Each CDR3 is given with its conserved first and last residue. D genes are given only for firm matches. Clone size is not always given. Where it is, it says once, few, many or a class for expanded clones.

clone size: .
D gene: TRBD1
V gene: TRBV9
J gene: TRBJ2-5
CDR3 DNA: TGTGCCAGCAGCGTGGGGGACAGAGGGCAAGAGACCCAGTACTTC
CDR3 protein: CASSVGDRGQETQYF

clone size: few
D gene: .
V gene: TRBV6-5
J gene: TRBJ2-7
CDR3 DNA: TGTGCCAGCGCACGTCTGCTCTCTCACGAGCAGTACTTC
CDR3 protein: CASARLLSHEQYF

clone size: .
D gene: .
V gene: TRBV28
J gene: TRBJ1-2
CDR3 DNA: TGTGCCAGCAGTTCAATCTATGGCTACACCTTC
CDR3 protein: CASSSIYGYTF

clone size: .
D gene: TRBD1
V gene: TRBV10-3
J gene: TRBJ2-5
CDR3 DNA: TGTGCCATCAGGGGGACAGAAGAACAAGAGACCCAGTACTTC
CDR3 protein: CAIRGTEEQETQYF

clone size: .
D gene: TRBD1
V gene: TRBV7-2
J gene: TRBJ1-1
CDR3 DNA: TGTGCCAGCAGCCCCAGGGGGTCTCCAGCTTTCTTT
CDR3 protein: CASSPRGSPAFF

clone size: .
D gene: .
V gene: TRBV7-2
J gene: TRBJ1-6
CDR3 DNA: TGTGCCAGCAGCTTAGTAGGGGGTGCAGGGGTCAGTTCACCCCTCCACTTT
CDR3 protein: CASSLVGGAGVSSPLHF

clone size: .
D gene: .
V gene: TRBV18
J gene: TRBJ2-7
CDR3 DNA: TGTGCCAGCTCACCAGGACAGTTCCCCTCCTACGAGCAGTACTTC
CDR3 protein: CASSPGQFPSYEQYF

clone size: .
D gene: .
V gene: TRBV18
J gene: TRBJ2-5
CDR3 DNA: TGTGCCAGCTCACCAGGGGGCCAAGAGACCCAGTACTTC
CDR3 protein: CASSPGGQETQYF

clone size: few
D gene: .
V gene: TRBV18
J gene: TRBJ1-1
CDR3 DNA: TGTGCCAGCTCACCAGCCCGAGGCGAGAACACTGAAGCTTTCTTT
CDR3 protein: CASSPARGENTEAFF

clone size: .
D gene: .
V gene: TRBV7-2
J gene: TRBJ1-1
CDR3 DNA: TGTGCCAGCAGCTTTTTGGGTCGGAACACTGAAGCTTTCTTT
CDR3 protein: CASSFLGRNTEAFF

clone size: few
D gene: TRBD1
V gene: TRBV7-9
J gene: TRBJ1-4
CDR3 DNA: TGTGCCAGCAGCTTGAGGACAGGGAGTAGTAATGAAAAACTGTTTTTT
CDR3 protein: CASSLRTGSSNEKLFF